The present T cell receptor beta chain was sequenced within a study of T cells expressing NK-cell markers. Across the whole study: Investigators obtained TCR beta repertoires from sorted CD3+CD56+NKG2C+, CD3+CD56+NKG2C- and CD3+CD56-NKG2C+ T cells. Study observations and caveats: The study did not resolve the HCMV specificity of expanded NKG2C+ T cell clones.

The CDR3 covers 15 residues. The germline CDR1 and CDR2 sequences are SGHVS and FNYEAQ. TCRdb reprocessed the 5' RACE reads, keeping one entry per CDR3 protein, no DNA. Found here are about 180,000 distinct CDR3 sequences; the top ten clones hold around 20%. Concerning this clonotype: Its antigen remains unidentified.

The chain carries TRBV7-6 and TRBJ2-1. This receptor was obtained from a man aged 18 to 69 in good health. Sample: blood T cells: a sorted CD56 or NKG2C T cell subset, CD4+ or CD8+ T cells, or bulk PBMC T cells (not recorded which). CDR3: CASSLSVDLYNEQFF.